The 28 T cell receptor beta chains below all came from one sample that was sequenced in a study of T cells after yellow fever vaccination. TCRdb reanalysed the 5' RACE reads using MiXCR and keeps one entry per CDR3 protein. The sample has 200,000 to 300,000 distinct CDR3 sequences, 10% to 15% seen once. The sequencing here drew on CD4+ T cells sorted from PBMCs, taken 45 days after the yellow fever booster vaccination. These receptors all come from a man aged 30 to 45 who received the YFV17D yellow fever vaccine.

This clonotype was counted between two and nine times. This CDR3 reads CASRIAGGQETQYF. CDR3 DNA: TGTGCCAGCAGGATCGCGGGGGGACAAGAGACCCAGTACTTC. The chain couples TRBV12-3 or TRBV12-4 to TRBJ2-5; 8 positions match TRBD2. The CDR3 consists of 14 residues. With 6 bases clipped from V and 2 bases from J, the junction kept 5 bases outside the gene matches.

The chain combines TRBV6-2 or TRBV6-3 with TRBJ2-3; TRBD2 aligns across 10 bases. CDR1 is MNHEY, CDR2 SVGEGT, per germline. After removal of 4 bases from V and 8 bases from J, the junction contained 6 bases not matched to a gene. CDR3 length: 14 amino acids. The DNA of the CDR3 is TGTGCCAGCAGTTCCCTAGCGGGAGTCGGTACGCAGTATTTT. This gives the protein CASSSLAGVGTQYF.

The V gene is TRBV5-1, the J gene TRBJ2-5, with no clear D. V lost 1 base to trimming and J lost 2 bases, with 9 bases between them. Germline V gene data show CDR1 as SGHRS and CDR2 as YFSETQ. The CDR3 totals 14 residues. The CDR3 spells CASSLSVLQETQYF. In DNA, the CDR3 is TGCGCCAGCAGCTTGTCTGTGCTTCAAGAGACCCAGTACTTC. Supplemented by reference TRBV5-1 and TRBJ2-5, the full variable domain reads KAGVTQTPRYLIKTRGQQVTLSCSPISGHRSVSWYQQTPGQGLQFLFEYFSETQRNKGNFPGRFSGRQFSNSRSEMNVSTLELGDSALYLCASSLSVLQETQYFGPGTRLLVL.

A few counts support this clonotype. V gene TRBV7-2 combines with J gene TRBJ2-7; D gene unclear. V lost 5 bases and J 4 bases, leaving 21 bases between the germline ends. Per the germline V gene, CDR1 is SGHTA and CDR2 is FQGNSA. CDR3 length: 16 amino acids. The CDR3 loop is CASSLSELGVSYEQYF. In nucleotides, the CDR3 is TGTGCCAGCAGCCTGAGTGAGCTAGGCGTCTCGTACGAGCAGTACTTC.

This rearrangement joins TRBV12-3 or TRBV12-4 to TRBJ2-1, with TRBD2 matching 7 bases. V lost 4 bases, J lost 5 bases, and 8 bases stayed unmatched. This CDR3 region has 15 residues. This CDR3 reads CASSSYLAENNEQFF. The CDR3 DNA sequence: TGTGCCAGCAGTTCGTATCTAGCGGAGAACAATGAGCAGTTCTTC.

This clonotype was detected many times. This sequence joins TRBV18 and TRBJ2-1, with no clear D. Trimming removed 2 bases at V and 9 bases at J, with 8 bases between. Looked up from germline, CDR1 is KGHSH and CDR2 is LQKENI. This CDR3 contains 12 residues. The CDR3 protein is CASSPGVSEQFF. Written as DNA, the CDR3 is TGTGCCAGCTCACCAGGAGTGAGTGAGCAGTTCTTC.

V gene TRBV29-1 combines with J gene TRBJ2-1; TRBD2 aligns across 13 bases. After removal of 6 bases from V and 8 bases from J, the junction contained 7 bases not matched to a gene. In germline, CDR1 is SQVTM, CDR2 ANQGSEA. The CDR3 totals 14 residues. CDR3 amino acids: CSVGLAGIAHEQFF. The CDR3 bases are TGCAGCGTGGGACTAGCGGGAATAGCCCATGAGCAGTTCTTC.

This sequence joins TRBV20-1 and TRBJ1-2; 7 nucleotides match TRBD1. Germline V gene lookup returns CDR1 DFQATT and CDR2 SNEGSKA (reference sequence). J lost 0 bases, V lost 5 bases, and 9 bases had no gene match. The CDR3 length is 15 residues. The CDR3 nucleotides read TGCAGTGCTGCCTCGAGGGACAGCGCTAACTATGGCTACACCTTC. Encoded protein: CSAASRDSANYGYTF.

This chain links TRBV20-1 with TRBJ2-3; 7 bases line up with TRBD2. The V gene's germline CDR1 is DFQATT and CDR2 SNEGSKA (reference sequence). The CDR3 totals 14 residues. The V and J ends lost 5 bases and 1 base, in that order; junction bases with no gene match: 6. DNA for the CDR3: TGCAGTGCTCCCCGGGCGGGAGGCACAGATACGCAGTATTTT. Protein sequence: CSAPRAGGTDTQYF.

This clonotype was picked up many times. This chain's CDR3 is CASEALIASGANVLTF. CDR3 DNA: TGTGCCAGCGAGGCCCTCATCGCCTCTGGGGCCAACGTCCTGACTTTC. The chain combines TRBV2 with TRBJ2-6; D is undetermined. This CDR3 contains 16 residues. Trimming took off 8 bases at V and 0 bases at J, with 14 bases between the two ends. CDR1 and CDR2 (germline): SNHLY, FYNNEI.

In this sample, this clonotype turned up many times. The rearrangement uses TRBV24-1 and TRBJ2-1, with 14 bases that match TRBD2. CDR1 is KGHDR, CDR2 SFDVKD, per germline. The V gene end was trimmed by 6 bases and the J gene end by 0 bases; junction bases not matched to a gene: 3. The CDR3 extends over 17 amino acids. As DNA, the CDR3 is TGTGCCACCAGTAAGGGACTAGCGGGAGCCTCCTACAATGAGCAGTTCTTC. Its translation is CATSKGLAGASYNEQFF.

This clonotype was recorded at least ten times. The rearrangement joins TRBV12-3 or TRBV12-4 to TRBJ2-1; D not resolved. CDR3 length equals 13 residues. V was shortened by 7 bases and J by 6 bases, with 13 bases between the two germline ends. The DNA for the CDR3 is TGTGCCAGCACCCCCCGTACATTCAATGAGCAGTTCTTC. Residues: CASTPRTFNEQFF.

This clonotype appeared a few times. This chain joins TRBV11-2 and TRBJ2-7; D uncertain. With 2 bases removed from V and 0 bases from J, the gap between germline ends came to 11 bases. Germline V lookup: CDR1 SGHAT, CDR2 FQNNGV. The CDR3 is made up of 15 amino acids. In DNA form, the CDR3 reads TGTGCCAGCAGCTTACCGCGCTCGAGCTCCTACGAGCAGTACTTC. It yields the protein CASSLPRSSSYEQYF.

This clonotype was detected a few times. The CDR3 region is CASSWGTSRDEQFF. In DNA, the CDR3 is TGTGCCAGCAGTTGGGGGACTAGCCGCGATGAGCAGTTCTTC. The chain links TRBV12-3 or TRBV12-4 to TRBJ2-1; TRBD2 agrees at 9 bases. Trimming removed 4 bases from V and 8 bases from J; junction bases left unmatched: 6. CDR3 size: 14 residues.

This clonotype was counted only a few times. The chain links TRBV20-1 to TRBJ2-3, with 11 bases aligning to TRBD1. CDR3 length equals 13 residues. V was clipped by 7 bases and J by 5 bases; unmatched bases: 5. Germline V gene data show CDR1 as DFQATT and CDR2 as SNEGSKA (reference sequence). The CDR3 DNA reads TGCAGTGTTGGACAGGGGGCGGTAGATACGCAGTATTTT. This gives the protein CSVGQGAVDTQYF.

The chain has TRBV6-1 and TRBJ2-7; D remains ambiguous. V lost 7 bases to trimming and J lost 5 bases, with 15 bases between them. The V gene's germline CDR1 is MNHNS and CDR2 SASEGT. The CDR3 has 13 residues. The CDR3 region is CASTSPGLNEQYF. The CDR3 bases are TGTGCCAGCACCTCCCCGGGTTTGAACGAGCAGTACTTC.

J is TRBJ2-1 and V is TRBV18; the match to TRBD2 covers 9 bases. Germline loops: CDR1 KGHSH, CDR2 LQKENI. V lost 0 bases and J lost 1; bases outside the gene matches: 1. The CDR3 sequence is 16 residues long. CDR3 nucleotide sequence: TGTGCCAGCTCACCACCGACTAGCGGTTCCTACAATGAGCAGTTCTTC. Amino acid sequence: CASSPPTSGSYNEQFF.

This clonotype was seen repeatedly, ten times or more. The rearrangement joins TRBV29-1 to TRBJ2-3, with TRBD2 matching 7 bases. The length of the CDR3 is 14 residues. CDR1 and CDR2 from the germline V gene are SQVTM and ANQGSEA. The ends lost 3 bases at V and 5 bases at J; junction bases unmatched: 8. CDR3 sequence reads: CSVDRASGGDTQYF. Written as DNA, the CDR3 is TGCAGCGTTGATCGGGCTAGCGGTGGAGATACGCAGTATTTT.

In its sample, this clonotype was seen many times. The V call is TRBV25-1, the J call TRBJ2-7; D not certain. With 8 bases removed from V and 1 base from J, the gap between germline ends came to 12 bases. There are 13 residues in the CDR3. Germline assignment: CDR1 MGHDK and CDR2 SYGVNS. The CDR3 reads CASRTLNSYEQYF. As DNA, the CDR3 is TGTGCCAGCCGCACGTTGAATTCCTACGAGCAGTACTTC.

J is TRBJ1-2 and V is TRBV7-8; 7 positions match TRBD1. The V and J ends lost 7 bases and 3 bases, in that order; junction bases with no gene match: 14. Germline V gene data show CDR1 as SGHVS and CDR2 as FQNEAQ. This CDR3 has 16 residues. CDR3 loop: CASNNLGRGRDYGYTF. In nucleotides, the CDR3 is TGTGCCAGCAACAACTTAGGGAGGGGGCGAGACTATGGCTACACCTTC.

This rearrangement joins TRBV3-1 to TRBJ2-7; 7 nucleotides match TRBD2. V lost 5 bases to trimming and J lost 7 bases; unmatched junction nucleotides: 8. Germline loops: CDR1 LGHDT, CDR2 YNNKEL (reference sequence). The CDR3 length is 13 residues. CDR3 residues: CASSNRLAGEQYF. DNA for the CDR3: TGTGCCAGCAGCAATAGACTAGCCGGGGAGCAGTACTTC.

This clonotype was seen a handful of times. The gene calls are TRBV7-2 and TRBJ2-4, with 7 bases identical to TRBD1. CDR1 and CDR2 (germline): SGHTA, FQGNSA. Trimming at V came to 4 bases and at J to 1 base, leaving 4 bases not matched to a gene. The CDR3 has 15 amino acids. CDR3 loop: CASSYLQGAKNIQYF. CDR3 DNA sequence: TGTGCCAGCAGCTACCTACAGGGGGCCAAAAACATTCAGTACTTC. Full variable domain (rest looked up from reference TRBV7-2 and TRBJ2-4): GAGVSQSPSNKVTEKGKDVELRCDPISGHTALYWYRQSLGQGLEFLIYFQGNSAPDKSGLPSDRFSAERTGGSVSTLTIQRTQQEDSAVYLCASSYLQGAKNIQYFGAGTRLSVL.

This clonotype was detected only a few times. The V gene is TRBV7-9, the J gene TRBJ2-7; TRBD2 aligns across 11 bases. Trimming removed 5 bases from V and 5 bases from J; junction bases left unmatched: 11. The germline V gene encodes CDR1 SEHNR and CDR2 FQNEAQ (reference sequence). The CDR3 spans 16 residues. The CDR3 loop is CASSAYTGTSGDEQYF. CDR3 bases: TGTGCCAGCAGCGCGTACACCGGGACTAGCGGCGACGAGCAGTACTTC.

The sample holds a few counts of this clonotype. J is TRBJ2-1 and V is TRBV19; D not resolved. This CDR3 region has 16 residues. Between the trimmed V and J ends, which lost 5 bases and 0 bases, there was a span of 14 bases. CDR1 is LNHDA, CDR2 SQIVND, per germline (reference sequence). CDR3 DNA sequence: TGTGCCAGTAGTTCACCTGGCGGTAGCTCCTACAATGAGCAGTTCTTC. Translation gives CASSSPGGSSYNEQFF.

The chain couples TRBV27 to TRBJ2-7, with 8 positions matching TRBD1. This CDR3 is 15 amino acids long. Germline CDR1 reads MNHEY; CDR2 reads SMNVEV (reference sequence). The junction had 15 bases not matched to a gene; V was cut back by 2 bases and J by 12 bases. The CDR3 coding sequence is TGTGCCAGCAGTTTAGGTTTGGGATGGGCAGGGGGCTTGTACTTC. Protein product: CASSLGLGWAGGLYF.

Ten or more counts support this clonotype. This chain uses TRBV7-2 with TRBJ2-7, with D perhaps matching TRBD2 (6 bases). V lost 4 bases and J lost 11, with 15 bases in between. The CDR3 runs to 12 residues. CDR1 is SGHTA, CDR2 FQGNSA, per germline. The CDR3 loop is CASSSWGGSKYF. CDR3 in DNA: TGTGCCAGCAGCTCCTGGGGAGGCTCGAAGTACTTC.

CDR3 in amino acids: CASRPLAGDKNIQYF. CDR3 sequence (DNA): TGTGCCAGCAGACCCCTAGCGGGCGATAAAAACATTCAGTACTTC. The chain links TRBV7-2 to TRBJ2-4; 8 bases are shared with TRBD2. Germline lookup yields CDR1 SGHTA and CDR2 FQGNSA. V was pared by 6 bases and J by 4 bases, with 8 bases of the junction left unmatched. This CDR3 comprises 15 residues.

The chain joins TRBV29-1 to TRBJ2-5, with D maybe TRBD2 (5 bases). There are 15 residues in the CDR3. Germline-derived CDR1 and CDR2 are SQVTM and ANQGSEA. Trimming removed 1 base from V and 4 bases from J, with 16 bases in between. The CDR3 loop is CSVEVGSLAGETQYF. The CDR3 bases are TGCAGCGTTGAAGTTGGGAGTCTGGCGGGAGAGACCCAGTACTTC.